This T cell receptor beta chain was captured in a study of T cells in Graves' hyperthyroidism and ophthalmopathy. This clonotype was observed many times. There were TCR beta CDR3 regions amplified from RNA transcripts. The TCR CDR3 first-round RT-PCR relied on the HTBI primer set. Each CDR3 protein gets one entry after TCRdb re-called the multiplex PCR reads with MiXCR. The repertoire holds a few hundred thousand distinct CDR3 sequences, with about 14% as singletons. CDR1 and CDR2 (germline): SNHLY, FYNNEI. The CDR3 extends over 13 amino acids. V shed 8 bases and J 2 bases; nucleotides not matched to a gene: 3. Patients showing uncontrolled infection, other autoimmune disease, pregnancy or lactation were ineligible.

The V gene is TRBV2, the J gene TRBJ1-5; TRBD1 agrees at 7 bases. This TCR was recovered from a woman aged 40 to 49 with Graves' hyperthyroidism that later progressed to Graves' ophthalmopathy. The sequenced material came from blood. The CDR3 sequence is CASGGTGNQPQHF. The CDR3 bases are TGTGCCAGCGGGGGGACAGGCAATCAGCCCCAGCATTTT.